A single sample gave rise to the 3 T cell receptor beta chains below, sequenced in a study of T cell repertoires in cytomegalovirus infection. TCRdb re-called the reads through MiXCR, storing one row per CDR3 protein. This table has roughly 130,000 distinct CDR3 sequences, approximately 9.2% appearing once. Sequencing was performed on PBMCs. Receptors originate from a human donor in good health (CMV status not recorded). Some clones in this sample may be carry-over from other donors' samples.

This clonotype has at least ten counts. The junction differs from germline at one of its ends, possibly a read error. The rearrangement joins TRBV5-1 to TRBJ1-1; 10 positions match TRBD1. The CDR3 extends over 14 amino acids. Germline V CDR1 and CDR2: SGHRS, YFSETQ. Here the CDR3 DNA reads TGTGCCAGCAGCTTTGGACAGGGGGGTACTGAAGCTTTCTTT. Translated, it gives CASSFGQGGTEAFF.

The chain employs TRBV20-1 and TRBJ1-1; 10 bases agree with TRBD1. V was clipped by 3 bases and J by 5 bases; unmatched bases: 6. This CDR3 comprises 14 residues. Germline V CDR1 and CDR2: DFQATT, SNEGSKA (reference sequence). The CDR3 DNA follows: TGCAGTGCTAGCGCCGGGACAGGGGATACTGAAGCTTTCTTT. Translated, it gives CSASAGTGDTEAFF.

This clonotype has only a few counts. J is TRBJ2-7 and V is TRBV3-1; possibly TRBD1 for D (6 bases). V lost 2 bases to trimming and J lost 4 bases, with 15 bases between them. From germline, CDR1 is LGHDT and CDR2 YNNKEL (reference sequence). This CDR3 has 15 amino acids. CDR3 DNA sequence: TGTGCCAGCAGCCAAAGGGACACCCGTAAGTACGAGCAGTACTTC. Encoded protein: CASSQRDTRKYEQYF.